This entry describes one T cell receptor beta chain. Original methodology: By means of reference gene primer amplification, nucleated cell counts were estimated. Sequencing was performed with immunoSEQ multiplex PCR; in TCRdb, only in-frame clones are kept and a portion is missing. That table furnishes V, J and clone size, whereas the DNA furnished D and trimming. The table has roughly 14,000 clones, 75% to 90% seen once. This sample was taken from a study of blood T cell repertoires in COVID-19. Across the study: Samples taken during acute and convalescent COVID-19 were collected in the United States, Italy and Spain. PBMCs, B-cell-depleted T cells, or T cells were the source of the cDNA or gDNA that made up the material.

CDR3 length equals 14 residues. Germline CDR1 is LGHDT and CDR2 is YNNKEL (reference sequence). V lost 4 bases to trimming and J lost 3 bases; unmatched junction nucleotides: 6. V is TRBV3-1 (or the pseudogene TRBV3-2) and J is TRBJ2-7; 7 nucleotides agree with TRBD1. The material sequenced was peripheral blood. This TCR came from a human donor in a cohort sampled during active COVID-19. This CDR3 is CASSRTGTVYEQYF. DNA of the CDR3: TGTGCCAGCAGCCGTACCGGGACAGTCTACGAGCAGTACTTC.